The rows below give T cell receptor beta chains drawn from one sample of a study of T cell responses to AZD1222 COVID-19 vaccine. Some clones are missing from TCRdb's copy, which holds only in-frame ones; the method was immunoSEQ multiplex PCR. This table holds more than 100,000 clones, over 75% found once. The material sequenced was peripheral blood, taken on day 0 of AZD1222 vaccination. These receptors all stem from an adult in good health. CDR3s include the opening cysteine and the closing phenylalanine or tryptophan. A D gene is named only where the DNA matches it firmly. Rows give clone size only sometimes, using once, few, many, or a class for an expanded clone.

clone_size	v_call	d_call	j_call	cdr3_nt	cdr3_aa
.	TRBV5-1	TRBD2	TRBJ2-2	TGCGCCAGCTCTGCCAGCGGGGGAGATTACACCGGGGAGCTGTTTTTT	CASSASGGDYTGELFF
.	TRBV12-3/TRBV12-4	.	TRBJ2-7	TGTGCCAGCAGCCCCGGGGCCAACGAGCAGTACTTC	CASSPGANEQYF
.	TRBV20-1	.	TRBJ1-5	TGCAGTGCCGAAGGGGGGGGGACTGAGCATTTT	CSAEGGGTEHF
.	TRBV30	.	TRBJ1-2	TGTGCCTGGAGCAGGGGCTATGGCTACACCTTC	CAWSRGYGYTF
.	TRBV14	.	TRBJ1-5	TGTGCCAGCAGCCAAGGACAGAGGCAGCCCCAGCATTTT	CASSQGQRQPQHF
.	TRBV3-1/TRBV3-2	.	TRBJ1-1	TGTGCCAGCAGCCAATACGGTGAAGCTTTCTTT	CASSQYGEAFF
.	TRBV3-1/TRBV3-2	TRBD2	TRBJ2-1	TGTGCCAGCAGCCTGGGACTAGCGGTAAGCAATGAGCAGTTCTTC	CASSLGLAVSNEQFF
.	TRBV12-5	.	TRBJ1-1	TGTGCTAGTGGTTTGGTTGCCCTTGAAGCTTTCTTT	CASGLVALEAFF
once	TRBV5-1	.	TRBJ1-1	TGCGCCAGCATTTCAGAAGGGACCTACACTGAAGCTTTCTTT	CASISEGTYTEAFF
.	TRBV21-1	.	TRBJ1-5	TGTGCCAGCAGCGAAAACCGGGACAGGGAAGGGGTTCAGCCCCAGCATTTT	CASSENRDREGVQPQHF
once	TRBV6-5	.	TRBJ1-1	TGTGCCAGCAGTTCCCAGGGTAGGAACACTGAAGCTTTCTTT	CASSSQGRNTEAFF
.	TRBV7-2	.	TRBJ2-3	TGTGCCAGCAGCTTACGACGGAACACAGATACGCAGTATTTT	CASSLRRNTDTQYF
.	TRBV6-5	.	TRBJ2-7	TGTGCCAGCACCCGGGGCCCATCCTACGAGCAGTACTTC	CASTRGPSYEQYF
.	TRBV5-1	.	TRBJ2-7	TGCGCCAGCAGCTTGGGGCCCGGGGCGTTTTACGAGCAGTACTTC	CASSLGPGAFYEQYF
.	TRBV24-1	.	TRBJ1-2	TGTGCCACCAGTGTGAGGCCCCCCGTTTTGGGCTACACCTTC	CATSVRPPVLGYTF
.	TRBV19	.	TRBJ1-4	TGTGCCAGTAGTATGTCCGGGTATGGTGAAAAACTGTTTTTT	CASSMSGYGEKLFF